Sequencing of this T cell receptor (beta chain) was carried out in a study of blood T cell repertoires in COVID-19. Study-level background: PBMCs, B-cell-depleted T cells, or T cells were the source of the cDNA or gDNA that made up the material.

Germline assignment: CDR1 LGHDT and CDR2 YNNKEL (reference sequence). The CDR3 extends over 15 amino acids. Trimming cost V 4 bases and J 6 bases; bases outside gene matches: 8. Original data processing: Researchers report that nucleated cell counts were estimated from reference gene primer amplification. TCRdb keeps only in-frame clones here, not all; method: immunoSEQ multiplex PCR. V, J and clone size were drawn from that table, and D and trimming were deduced from the DNA. This table holds under 95,000 clones, roughly 86% found once. The chain has TRBV3-1 (or the pseudogene TRBV3-2) and TRBJ2-2; TRBD2 agrees at 7 bases. Sequencing was performed on peripheral blood. The receptor was isolated from an elderly woman with acute or convalescent COVID-19. CDR3 in amino acids: CASSRAGLNAGELFF. The CDR3 bases are TGTGCCAGCAGCCGGGCGGGACTAAATGCCGGGGAGCTGTTTTTT.